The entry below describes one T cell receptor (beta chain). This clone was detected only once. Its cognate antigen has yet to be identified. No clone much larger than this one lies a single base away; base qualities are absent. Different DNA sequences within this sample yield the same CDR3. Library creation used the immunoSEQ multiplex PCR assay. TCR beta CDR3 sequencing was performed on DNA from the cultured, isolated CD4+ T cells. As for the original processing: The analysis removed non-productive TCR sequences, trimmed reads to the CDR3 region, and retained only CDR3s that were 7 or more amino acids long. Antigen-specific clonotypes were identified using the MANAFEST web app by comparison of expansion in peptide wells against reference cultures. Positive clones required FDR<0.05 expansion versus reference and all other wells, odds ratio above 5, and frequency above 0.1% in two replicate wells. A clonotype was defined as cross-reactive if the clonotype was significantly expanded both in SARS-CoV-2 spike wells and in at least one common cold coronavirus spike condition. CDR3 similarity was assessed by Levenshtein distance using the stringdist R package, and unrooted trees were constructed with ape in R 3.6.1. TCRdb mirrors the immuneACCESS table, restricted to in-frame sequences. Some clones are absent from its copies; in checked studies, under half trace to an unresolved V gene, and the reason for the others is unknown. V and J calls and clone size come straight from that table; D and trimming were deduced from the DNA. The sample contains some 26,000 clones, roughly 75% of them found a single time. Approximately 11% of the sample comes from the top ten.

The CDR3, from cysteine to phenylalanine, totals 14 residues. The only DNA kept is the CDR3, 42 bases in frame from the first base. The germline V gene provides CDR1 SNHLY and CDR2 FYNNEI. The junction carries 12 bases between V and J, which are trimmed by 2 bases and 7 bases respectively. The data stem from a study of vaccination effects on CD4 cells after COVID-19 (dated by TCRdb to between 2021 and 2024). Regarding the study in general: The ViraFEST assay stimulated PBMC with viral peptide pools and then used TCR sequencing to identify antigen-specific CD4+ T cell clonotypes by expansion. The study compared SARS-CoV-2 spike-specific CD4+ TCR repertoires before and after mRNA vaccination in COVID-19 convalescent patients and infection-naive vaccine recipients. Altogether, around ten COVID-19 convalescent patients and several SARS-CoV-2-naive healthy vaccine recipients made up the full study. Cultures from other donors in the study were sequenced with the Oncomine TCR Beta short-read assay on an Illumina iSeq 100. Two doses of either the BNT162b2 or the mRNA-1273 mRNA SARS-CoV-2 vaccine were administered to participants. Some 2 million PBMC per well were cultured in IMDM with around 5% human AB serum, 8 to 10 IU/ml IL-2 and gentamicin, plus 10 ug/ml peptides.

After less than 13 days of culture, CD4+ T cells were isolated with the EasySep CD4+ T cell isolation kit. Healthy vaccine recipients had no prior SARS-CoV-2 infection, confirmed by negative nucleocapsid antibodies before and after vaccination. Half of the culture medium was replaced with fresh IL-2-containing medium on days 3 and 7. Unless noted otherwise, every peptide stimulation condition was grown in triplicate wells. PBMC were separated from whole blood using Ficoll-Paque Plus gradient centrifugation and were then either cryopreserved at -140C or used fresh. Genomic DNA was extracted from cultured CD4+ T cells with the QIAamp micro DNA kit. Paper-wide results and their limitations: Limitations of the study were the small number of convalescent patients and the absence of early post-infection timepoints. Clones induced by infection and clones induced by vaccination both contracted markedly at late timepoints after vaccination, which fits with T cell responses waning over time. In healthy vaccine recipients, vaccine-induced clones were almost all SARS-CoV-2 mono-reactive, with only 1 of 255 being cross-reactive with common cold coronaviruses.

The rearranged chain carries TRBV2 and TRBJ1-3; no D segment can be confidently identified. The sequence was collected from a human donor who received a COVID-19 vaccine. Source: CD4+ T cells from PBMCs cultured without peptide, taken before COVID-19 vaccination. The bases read TGTGCCAGCAGTGAATCCGGTGGTATGAACACCATATATTTT. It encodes CASSESGGMNTIYF.